These T cell receptor beta chains were read from a single sample in a study of blood T cells in healthy people across ages. TCRdb re-derived calls from the 5' RACE reads in MiXCR, one entry per CDR3 protein. The table lists 800,000 or so distinct CDR3 sequences, approximately 25% of them singletons. This same sample was also taken into another study, of T cells of mothers and their children.

Specimen: blood. These receptors were collected from a boy between 10 and 17 years old in good health. CDR3s include the opening cysteine and the closing phenylalanine or tryptophan. A D gene is named only where the DNA matches it firmly. Only some rows state a clone size, as once, few, many or a class for expanded clones.

abundance	v_gene	d_gene	j_gene	CDR3aa	CDR3nt
NA	TRBV23-1	NA	TRBJ2-1	CASSHPRTVYNEQFF	TGCGCCAGCAGTCATCCCCGGACAGTCTACAATGAGCAGTTCTTC
few	TRBV10-3	NA	TRBJ2-7	CAISSPTRGANYEQYF	TGTGCCATCAGTTCTCCTACGAGGGGCGCGAACTACGAGCAGTACTTC
NA	TRBV27	TRBD2	TRBJ2-3	CASSLYKRGISDTQYF	TGTGCCAGCAGTTTATACAAGCGGGGGATCTCAGATACGCAGTATTTT
NA	TRBV5-1	NA	TRBJ2-1	CASSLAVRALLGDEQFF	TGCGCCAGCAGCTTGGCCGTCAGGGCCTTGTTGGGGGATGAGCAGTTCTTC
few	TRBV29-1	NA	TRBJ2-7	CSVVGSSYEQYF	TGCAGCGTTGTGGGCAGTTCCTACGAGCAGTACTTC
few	TRBV12-3/TRBV12-4	TRBD2	TRBJ2-1	CASRGAGGVYNEQFF	TGTGCCAGCAGGGGCGCGGGGGGGGTGTACAATGAGCAGTTCTTC
many	TRBV10-2	TRBD1	TRBJ2-5	CASSDRGETQYF	TGCGCCAGCAGTGACAGGGGGGAGACCCAGTACTTC
NA	TRBV20-1	TRBD2	TRBJ2-5	CSARDTSEVETQYF	TGCAGTGCTAGAGATACTAGCGAGGTGGAGACCCAGTACTTC
few	TRBV7-9	NA	TRBJ1-4	CASSLIPDSPLNEKLFF	TGTGCCAGCAGCTTGATCCCGGACAGCCCGTTAAATGAAAAACTGTTTTTT
NA	TRBV20-1	NA	TRBJ2-7	CSASRLLEKADEQYF	TGCAGTGCTAGTAGACTTCTCGAAAAGGCGGACGAGCAGTACTTC
NA	TRBV6-2/TRBV6-3	NA	TRBJ2-1	CASSYGHGQFF	TGTGCCAGCAGTTACGGGCATGGGCAGTTCTTC
few	TRBV2	NA	TRBJ1-5	CASSGRWGSNQPQHF	TGTGCCAGCAGCGGAAGGTGGGGTAGCAATCAGCCCCAGCATTTT
NA	TRBV6-5	TRBD2	TRBJ2-7	CASSYTSTLIAGYYEQYF	TGTGCCAGCAGTTACACCTCCACGCTGATAGCGGGCTACTACGAGCAGTACTTC
NA	TRBV7-2	TRBD2	TRBJ2-5	CASSGTSGRTQYF	TGTGCCAGCAGTGGGACTAGCGGGCGGACCCAGTACTTC
many	TRBV6-5	TRBD1	TRBJ1-5	CASSQGQGNQPQHF	TGTGCCAGCAGTCAGGGACAGGGCAATCAACCCCAGCATTTT
NA	TRBV28	TRBD2	TRBJ2-5	CASSSALLVAGETQYF	TGTGCCAGCAGTTCAGCCCTACTAGTAGCGGGGGAGACCCAGTACTTC
NA	TRBV20-1	NA	TRBJ1-4	CSARGPGGGKLFF	TGCAGTGCTAGAGGCCCGGGGGGGGGAAAACTGTTTTTT
NA	TRBV4-3	NA	TRBJ2-5	CASSQERTDFEGETQYF	TGCGCCAGCAGCCAAGAGCGGACAGACTTTGAAGGGGAGACCCAGTACTTC